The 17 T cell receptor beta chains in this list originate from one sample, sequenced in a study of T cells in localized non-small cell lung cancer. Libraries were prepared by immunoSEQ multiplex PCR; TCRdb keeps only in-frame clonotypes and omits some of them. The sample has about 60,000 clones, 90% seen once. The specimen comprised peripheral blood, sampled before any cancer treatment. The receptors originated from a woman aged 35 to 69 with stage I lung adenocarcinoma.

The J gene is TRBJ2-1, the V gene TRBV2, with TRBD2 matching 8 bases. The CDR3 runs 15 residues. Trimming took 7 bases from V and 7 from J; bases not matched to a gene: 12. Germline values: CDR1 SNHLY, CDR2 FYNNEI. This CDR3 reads CASTMSGGGANEQFF. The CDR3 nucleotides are TGTGCCAGCACCATGTCGGGAGGGGGTGCGAATGAGCAGTTCTTC.

CDR3 sequence (DNA): TGTGCCAGCAGCTTATCACCTAGCGGGAGGGCCACGGATACGCAGTATTTT. Its translation is CASSLSPSGRATDTQYF. The chain is built from TRBV7-8 and TRBJ2-3; 12 bases align to TRBD2. The junction had 9 bases not matched to a gene; V was cut back by 2 bases and J by 6 bases. Germline V CDR1 and CDR2: SGHVS, FQNEAQ. The CDR3 is made up of 17 amino acids.

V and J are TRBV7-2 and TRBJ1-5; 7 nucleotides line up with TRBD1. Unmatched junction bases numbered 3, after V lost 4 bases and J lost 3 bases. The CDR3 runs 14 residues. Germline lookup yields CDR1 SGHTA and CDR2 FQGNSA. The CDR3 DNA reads TGTGCCAGCAGCTCCACAGGGGTCAATCAGCCCCAGCATTTT. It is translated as CASSSTGVNQPQHF.

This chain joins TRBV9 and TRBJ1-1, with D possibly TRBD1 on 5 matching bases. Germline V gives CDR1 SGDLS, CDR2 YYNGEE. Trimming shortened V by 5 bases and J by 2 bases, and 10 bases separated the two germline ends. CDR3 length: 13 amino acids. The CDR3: CASSVTVNTEAFF. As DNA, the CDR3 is TGTGCCAGCAGTGTGACAGTTAACACTGAAGCTTTCTTT.

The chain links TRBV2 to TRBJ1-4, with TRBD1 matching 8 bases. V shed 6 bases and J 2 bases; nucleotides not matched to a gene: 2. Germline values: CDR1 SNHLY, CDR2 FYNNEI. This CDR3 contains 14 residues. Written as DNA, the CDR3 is TGTGCCAGCAGCAGGGGGCTCACTAATGAAAAACTGTTTTTT. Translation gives CASSRGLTNEKLFF.

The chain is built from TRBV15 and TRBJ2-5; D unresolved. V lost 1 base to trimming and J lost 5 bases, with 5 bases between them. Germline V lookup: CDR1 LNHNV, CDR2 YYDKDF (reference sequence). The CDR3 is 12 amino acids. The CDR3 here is CATSRVGETQYF. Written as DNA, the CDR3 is TGTGCCACCAGCAGAGTCGGGGAGACCCAGTACTTC.

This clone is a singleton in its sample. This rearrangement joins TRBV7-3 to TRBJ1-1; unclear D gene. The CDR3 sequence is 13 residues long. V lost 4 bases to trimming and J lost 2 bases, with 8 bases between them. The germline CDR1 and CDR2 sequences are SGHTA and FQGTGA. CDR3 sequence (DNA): TGTGCCAGCAGCTCCGAGGGCAACACTGAAGCTTTCTTT. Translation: CASSSEGNTEAFF.

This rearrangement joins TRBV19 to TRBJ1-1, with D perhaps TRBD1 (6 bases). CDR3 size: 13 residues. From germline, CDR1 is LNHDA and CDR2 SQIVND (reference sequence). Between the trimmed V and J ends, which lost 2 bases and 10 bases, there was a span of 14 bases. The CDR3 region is CASSIRGGMGAFF. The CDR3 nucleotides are TGTGCCAGTAGTATAAGGGGGGGGATGGGAGCTTTCTTT.

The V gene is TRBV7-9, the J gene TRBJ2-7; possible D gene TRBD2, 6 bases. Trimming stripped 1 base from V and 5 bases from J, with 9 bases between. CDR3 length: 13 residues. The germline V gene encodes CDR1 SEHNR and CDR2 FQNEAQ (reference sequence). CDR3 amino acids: CASSLETGDEQYF. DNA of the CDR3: TGTGCCAGCAGCTTAGAAACGGGGGACGAGCAGTACTTC.

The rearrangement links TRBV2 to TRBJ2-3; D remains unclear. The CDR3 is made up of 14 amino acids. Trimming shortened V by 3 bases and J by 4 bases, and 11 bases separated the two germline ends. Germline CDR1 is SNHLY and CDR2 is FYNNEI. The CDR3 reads CASSDQRAPDTQYF. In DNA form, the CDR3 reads TGTGCCAGCAGTGATCAAAGGGCTCCAGATACGCAGTATTTT.

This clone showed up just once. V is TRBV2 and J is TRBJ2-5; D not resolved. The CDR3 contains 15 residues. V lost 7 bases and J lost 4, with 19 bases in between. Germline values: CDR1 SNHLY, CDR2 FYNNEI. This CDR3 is CASTGPEDLGETQYF. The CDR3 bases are TGTGCCAGCACTGGACCGGAAGATCTTGGAGAGACCCAGTACTTC. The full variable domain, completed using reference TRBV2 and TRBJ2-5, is EPEVTQTPSHQVTQMGQEVILRCVPISNHLYFYWYRQILGQKVEFLVSFYNNEISEKSEIFDDQFSVERPDGSNFTLKIRSTKLEDSAMYFCASTGPEDLGETQYFGPGTRLLVL.

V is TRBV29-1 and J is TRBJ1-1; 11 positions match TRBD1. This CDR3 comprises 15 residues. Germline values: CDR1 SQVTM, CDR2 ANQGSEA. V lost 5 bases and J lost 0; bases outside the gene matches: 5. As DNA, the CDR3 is TGCAGCGTTCAGGGGACAGGGGGGCTGAACACTGAAGCTTTCTTT. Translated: CSVQGTGGLNTEAFF.

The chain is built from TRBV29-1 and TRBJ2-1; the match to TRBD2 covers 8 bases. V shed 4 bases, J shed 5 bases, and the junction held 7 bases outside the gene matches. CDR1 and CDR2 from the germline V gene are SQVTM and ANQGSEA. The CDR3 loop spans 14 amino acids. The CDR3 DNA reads TGCAGCGTTGGCCGGGAGGGCCAAGACAATGAGCAGTTCTTC. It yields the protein CSVGREGQDNEQFF.

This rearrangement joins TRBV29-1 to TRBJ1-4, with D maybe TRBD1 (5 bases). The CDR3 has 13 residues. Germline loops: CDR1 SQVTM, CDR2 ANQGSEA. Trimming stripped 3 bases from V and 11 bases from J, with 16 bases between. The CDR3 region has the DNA TGCAGCGTTGAGCGAGTTGGTGGGGCCAAACTGTTTTTT. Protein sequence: CSVERVGGAKLFF.

The CDR3 DNA follows: TGTGCCAGCAGTTCGGACAGTCACACAGATACGCAGTATTTT. Translating it yields CASSSDSHTDTQYF. This chain uses TRBV11-3 with TRBJ2-3, with D possibly being TRBD1 (6 bases). The ends were cut back, 6 bases at V and 2 bases at J, with 12 bases in the middle. This CDR3 comprises 14 residues. Per the germline V gene, CDR1 is SGHNT and CDR2 is YENEEA.

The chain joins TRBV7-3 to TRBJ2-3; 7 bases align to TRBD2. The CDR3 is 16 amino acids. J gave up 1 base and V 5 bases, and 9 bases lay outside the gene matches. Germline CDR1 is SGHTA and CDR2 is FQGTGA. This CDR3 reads CASSLGVAGRTDTQYF. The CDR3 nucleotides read TGTGCCAGCAGCCTAGGAGTAGCGGGCCGCACAGATACGCAGTATTTT.

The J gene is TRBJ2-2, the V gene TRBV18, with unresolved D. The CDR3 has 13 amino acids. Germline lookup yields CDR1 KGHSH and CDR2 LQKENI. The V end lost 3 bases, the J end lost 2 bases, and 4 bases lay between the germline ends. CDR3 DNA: TGTGCCAGCTCACCGGTTAACACCGGGGAGCTGTTTTTT. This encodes CASSPVNTGELFF.